These 11 T cell receptor beta chains originate from one sample sequenced in a study of T cell responses to AZD1222 COVID-19 vaccine. This table comes from immunoSEQ multiplex PCR, and its TCRdb copy is limited to in-frame clones, with some not included. The sample lists about 130,000 clones; about 93% were seen once. Sample: peripheral blood, taken on day 0 of AZD1222 vaccination. These receptors were collected from an adult in good health.

The chain recombines TRBV9 with TRBJ1-2; D is uncertain. The V end lost 4 bases, the J end lost 6 bases, and 13 bases lay between the germline ends. CDR1 SGDLS and CDR2 YYNGEE come from the germline V gene. The CDR3 is 13 residues long. CDR3 nucleotides: TGTGCCAGCAGCAAGCCTCCAATTGATGGCTACACCTTC. Residues: CASSKPPIDGYTF. Based on the CDR3 plus reference TRBV9 and TRBJ1-2, the full variable domain is DSGVTQTPKHLITATGQRVTLRCSPRSGDLSVYWYQQSLDQGLQFLIQYYNGEERAKGNILERFSAQQFPDLHSELNLSSLELGDSALYFCASSKPPIDGYTFGSGTRLTVV.

V usage is TRBV28 and J usage is TRBJ2-7, with 7 nucleotides matching TRBD1. The CDR3 runs to 15 residues. The germline CDR1 and CDR2 sequences are MDHEN and SYDVKM. Trimming took 6 bases from V and 3 from J; bases not matched to a gene: 11. CDR3 DNA: TGTGCCAGCAGACCGACAGGGTTTACGGTCTACGAGCAGTACTTC. It specifies CASRPTGFTVYEQYF.

This clone was recorded a few times. J is TRBJ1-3 and V is TRBV4-1; perhaps TRBD1 as D (5 bases). Germline values: CDR1 MGHRA, CDR2 YSYEKL. The V gene lost 0 bases and the J gene lost 16 bases, with 19 bases spanning the gap. The CDR3 is made up of 14 amino acids. Written as DNA, the CDR3 is TGCGCCAGCAGCCAAGATTGGGGAGAACAGGTTTCGTATTTT. This encodes CASSQDWGEQVSYF.

This clone was observed a single time. The CDR3 here is CASSLGPKGEQYF. In DNA form, the CDR3 reads TGTGCCAGCAGCTTGGGGCCCAAGGGCGAGCAGTACTTC. V and J are TRBV7-6 and TRBJ2-7; a weak D match, TRBD1 (5 bases). Trimming pared 3 bases from V and 6 bases from J, leaving 12 bases between. The germline V gene has CDR1 SGHVS and CDR2 FNYEAQ. The CDR3 is made up of 13 amino acids. Filled out from reference TRBV7-6 and TRBJ2-7, the complete variable domain reads GAGVSQSPRYKVTKRGQDVALRCDPISGHVSLYWYRQALGQGPEFLTYFNYEAQQDKSGLPNDRFSAERPEGSISTLTIQRTEQRDSAMYRCASSLGPKGEQYFGPGTRLTVT.

The genes are TRBV4-1 and TRBJ1-2, with TRBD1 as a possible D gene (5 bases). Trimming removed 5 bases at V and 5 bases at J, with 27 bases between. This CDR3 contains 18 residues. Germline lookup yields CDR1 MGHRA and CDR2 YSYEKL. CDR3 bases: TGCGCCAGCAGCTCTCGTTGTGTGGGACGCCGCCCCAGTTATGGCTACACCTTC. Translated: CASSSRCVGRRPSYGYTF.

The V call is TRBV6-5, the J call TRBJ1-4, with TRBD1 as a possible D gene (6 bases). The CDR3 covers 16 residues. With 2 bases removed from V and 5 bases from J, the gap between germline ends came to 15 bases. Germline V gene lookup returns CDR1 MNHEY and CDR2 SVGAGI. The CDR3 sequence is CASSYVLQGGNEKLFF. CDR3 coding DNA: TGTGCCAGCAGTTACGTCCTACAGGGTGGAAATGAAAAACTGTTTTTT.

The chain recombines TRBV28 with TRBJ2-7, with D possibly being TRBD2 (6 bases). Germline CDR1 reads MDHEN; CDR2 reads SYDVKM. Trimming took 3 bases from V and 2 from J, leaving 11 bases between them. The CDR3 runs 14 residues. CDR3 sequence (DNA): TGTGCCAGCAGTTTCGGAGGGAGCACCTACGAGCAGTACTTC. It encodes CASSFGGSTYEQYF.

The J gene is TRBJ2-7, the V gene TRBV18; D gene unclear. The CDR3 spans 13 residues. Germline loops: CDR1 KGHSH, CDR2 LQKENI. V was trimmed by 2 bases and J by 1 base, leaving 6 bases between them. CDR3 in DNA: TGTGCCAGCTCACCAAGGGTATCCTACGAGCAGTACTTC. Amino acid sequence: CASSPRVSYEQYF.

V is TRBV19 and J is TRBJ1-4; D uncertain. The V end lost 7 bases, the J end lost 7 bases, and 19 bases lay between the germline ends. Germline lookup yields CDR1 LNHDA and CDR2 SQIVND (reference sequence). The CDR3 sequence is 15 residues long. CDR3 bases: TGTGCCAGTACTGGCGTTGGTAATTCGGCTGAAAAACTGTTTTTT. Amino acid sequence: CASTGVGNSAEKLFF. The full variable domain, with the rest looked up from reference TRBV19 and TRBJ1-4, is DGGITQSPKYLFRKEGQNVTLSCEQNLNHDAMYWYRQDPGQGLRLIYYSQIVNDFQKGDIAEGYSVSREKKESFPLTVTSAQKNPTAFYLCASTGVGNSAEKLFFGSGTQLSVL.

This chain uses TRBV11-2 with TRBJ2-7; D unclear. The V gene's germline CDR1 is SGHAT and CDR2 FQNNGV. V shed 1 base and J shed 5 bases, with 18 bases lying between them. The CDR3 runs 16 residues. CDR3 residues: CASSLVLTVTLDEQYF. CDR3 nucleotide sequence: TGTGCCAGCAGCTTAGTCCTCACAGTGACCCTGGACGAGCAGTACTTC.

The genes are TRBV21-1 and TRBJ1-1. TRBV21-1 is an annotated pseudogene. The CDR3 runs 12 residues. The CDR3, as DNA: TGTGCCAGCAGCAAGCTAGCCCGTGAAGCTTTCTTT. Protein sequence: CASSKLAREAFF.